This TCR beta chain originates from a study of T cells in Graves' hyperthyroidism and ophthalmopathy (dated by TCRdb to about 2019). Broadly, across the study: Peripheral blood was sampled at the time of initial diagnosis, prior to any treatment. To identify TCR V-J signatures that set the groups apart, the researchers used a discovery cohort of 100 patients, made up of approximately 43 with Graves' ophthalmopathy and about 55 with stable Graves' hyperthyroidism. The paper describes TCR Vbeta CDR3 sequencing of 120 to 150 peripheral blood samples, made up of 43 ophthalmopathy patients, roughly 72 hyperthyroidism patients and roughly 17 progressor patients. In roughly six Graves' hyperthyroidism patients, the study also compared T-cell repertoires from thyroid tissue with T-cell repertoires from blood. For training and testing, the 100 or so patients in the discovery cohort were randomly divided in a 7:3 ratio. Following sampling, methimazole starting at 30 mg daily was given to hyperthyroidism patients, and high-dose intravenous methylprednisolone was given to ophthalmopathy patients. Prospective prediction of ophthalmopathy was tested in an independent validation cohort of 18 to 20 hyperthyroidism patients and 17 patients who later progressed to ophthalmopathy. Broader findings and caveats from the paper: Sample size was not statistically predetermined, and investigators were not blinded to group allocation. Most expanded thyroid clonotypes (frequency above 0.001) were also detected in blood, suggesting blood repertoires may reflect thyroid immune responses. Ophthalmopathy was separated from stable hyperthyroidism by a 13 V-J signature model, with 85% to 90% sensitivity and 81% to 82% specificity obtained in cross-validation and 80%/75% obtained in testing. In validation, the model predicted progression to ophthalmopathy a median of roughly 6.2 months before onset, with 65% to 71% sensitivity and just under 75% specificity.

The germline V gene yields MDHEN for CDR1 and SYDVKM for CDR2. Unmatched junction bases come to 10, with V trimmed by 10 bases and J by 1 base. The CDR3 holds 14 amino acids from the cysteine to the phenylalanine. Only the CDR3 part of the read is kept: 42 bases, read in frame from the first base. Graves' hyperthyroidism was defined as stable when no progression to ophthalmopathy occurred over 18 months of follow-up. Hyperthyroidism patients were newly diagnosed, with disease duration under 2 months, and aged 18 to 65 years. Patients with uncontrolled infections, other autoimmune diseases, pregnancy or lactation were excluded. Diagnoses were established on the basis of clinical symptoms, serum thyroxine and TRAb, thyroid ultrasound, and orbital computed tomography. Ficoll-Paque density gradient centrifugation was used to isolate PBMCs from around 10 ml of fresh peripheral blood. Total RNA was extracted using Trizol reagent, and RNA quality was assessed on an Agilent 2100 Bioanalyzer.

The TCR beta CDR3 regions were amplified from RNA transcripts. For the first round of RT-PCR on the TCR CDR3, the HTBI primer set was used together with the Qiagen OneStep RT-PCR kit. Libraries were constructed in a second round of multiplex PCR, after which size selection and purification were carried out. Paired-end sequencing of the libraries was performed with 100 bp reads on an Illumina HiSeq2000. As for how the authors treated the data: SOAPnuke was used to process the raw data, with reads discarded if the reads contained adapters or uncalled bases, had a mean Phred below 15, or lacked an exact constant-primer or identifier match. High-quality paired reads were merged using COPE v1.2.5, and each unique nucleotide sequence was defined as a clonotype. Clonotypes were aligned to IMGT TRBV, TRBD and TRBJ reference segments using MiTCR v1.1. The analysis included only V-J combinations with a frequency above 0.0001, which together covered about 99% of the repertoires. A TCS score was defined as the ratio of F50 (clonal expansion) to E x V (chaos), with BLOSUM62-based TCRdist applied between CDR3 peptides within each V-J. Welch's t-statistics and random forest reduced 450 to 600 V-J features to about 13, which were used in a naive Bayes classifier (R e1071). The Morisita-Horn index was used to measure how similar the thyroid and blood repertoires were. TCRdb reworked the public reads: Q25 trimming with fastp, MiXCR clone assembly, productive beta chains retained. For every CDR3 protein sequence, its rows merge into one entry that carries the most common genes and DNA. For this entry, the V and J calls and clone size follow TCRdb and not the study's own pipeline. The sample has some 800,000 distinct CDR3 sequences on record, roughly 37% of them singletons. Jointly, the top ten make up approximately 10% of the sample.

Concerning this clonotype itself: No antigen is known for it. No much larger clone exists at a distance of one base, and base qualities are not known.

This clonotype was sampled from a man between 18 and 35 years old with Graves' hyperthyroidism. Sequencing was performed on blood. The chain links TRBV28 with TRBJ2-7; TRBD2 matches 7 bases in the middle. The DNA sequence reads TGTGCCATCACCAGCGGGATAGGGTCCTACGAGCAGTACTTC. The resulting protein is CAITSGIGSYEQYF. Where the CDR3 stops, the reference TRBV28 and TRBJ2-7 genes take over; the full variable domain is DVKVTQSSRYLVKRTGEKVFLECVQDMDHENMFWYRQDPGLGLRLIYFSYDVKMKEKGDIPEGYSVSREKKERFSLILESASTNQTSMYLCAITSGIGSYEQYFGPGTRLTVT.